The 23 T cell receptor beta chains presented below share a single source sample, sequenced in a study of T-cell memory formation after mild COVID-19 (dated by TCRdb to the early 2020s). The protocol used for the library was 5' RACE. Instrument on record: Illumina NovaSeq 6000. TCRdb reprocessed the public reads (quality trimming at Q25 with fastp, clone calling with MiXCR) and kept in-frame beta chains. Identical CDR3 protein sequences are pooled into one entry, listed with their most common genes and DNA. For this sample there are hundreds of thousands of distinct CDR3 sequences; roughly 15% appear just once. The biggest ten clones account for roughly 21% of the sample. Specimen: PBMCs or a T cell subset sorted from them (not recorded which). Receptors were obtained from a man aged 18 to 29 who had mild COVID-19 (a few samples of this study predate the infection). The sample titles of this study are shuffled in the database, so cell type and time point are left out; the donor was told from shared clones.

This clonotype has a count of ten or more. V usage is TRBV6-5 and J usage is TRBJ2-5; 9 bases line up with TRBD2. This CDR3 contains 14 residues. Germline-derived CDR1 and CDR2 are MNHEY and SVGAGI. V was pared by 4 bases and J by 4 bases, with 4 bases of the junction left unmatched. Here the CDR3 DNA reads TGTGCCAGCAGTTCCGCGGGAGGGGTAGAGACCCAGTACTTC. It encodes CASSSAGGVETQYF.

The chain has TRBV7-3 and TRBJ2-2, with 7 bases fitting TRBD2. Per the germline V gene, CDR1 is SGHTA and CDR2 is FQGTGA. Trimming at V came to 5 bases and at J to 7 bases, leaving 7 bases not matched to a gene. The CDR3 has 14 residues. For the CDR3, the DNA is TGTGCCAGCAGCGAAACTGGGGGGGTCGGGGAGCTGTTTTTT. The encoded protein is CASSETGGVGELFF.

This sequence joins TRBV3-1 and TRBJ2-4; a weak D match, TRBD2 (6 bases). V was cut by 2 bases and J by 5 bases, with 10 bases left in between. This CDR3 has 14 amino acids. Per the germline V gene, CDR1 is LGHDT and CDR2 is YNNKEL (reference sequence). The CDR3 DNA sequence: TGTGCCAGCAGCCAATGGAGGGACGAAAACATTCAGTACTTC. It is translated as CASSQWRDENIQYF.

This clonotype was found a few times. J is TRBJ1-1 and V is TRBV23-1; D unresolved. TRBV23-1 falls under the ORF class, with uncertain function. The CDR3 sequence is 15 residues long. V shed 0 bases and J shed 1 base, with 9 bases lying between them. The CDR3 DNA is TGCGCCAGCAGTCAATCGGAACCCGGGAACACTGAAGCTTTCTTT. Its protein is CASSQSEPGNTEAFF.

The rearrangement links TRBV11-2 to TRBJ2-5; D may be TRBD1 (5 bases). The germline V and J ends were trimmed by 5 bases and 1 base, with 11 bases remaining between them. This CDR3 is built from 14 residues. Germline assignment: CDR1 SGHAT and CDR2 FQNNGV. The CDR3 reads CASSLWTIQETQYF. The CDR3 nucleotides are TGTGCCAGCAGCCTGTGGACAATCCAAGAGACCCAGTACTTC.

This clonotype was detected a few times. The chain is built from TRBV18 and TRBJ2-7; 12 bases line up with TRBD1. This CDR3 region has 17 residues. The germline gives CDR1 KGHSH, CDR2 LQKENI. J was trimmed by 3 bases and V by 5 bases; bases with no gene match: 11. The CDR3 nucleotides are TGTGCCAGCTCAATAGCACCCGGGACAGGGGGCCTCTACGAGCAGTACTTC. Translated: CASSIAPGTGGLYEQYF.

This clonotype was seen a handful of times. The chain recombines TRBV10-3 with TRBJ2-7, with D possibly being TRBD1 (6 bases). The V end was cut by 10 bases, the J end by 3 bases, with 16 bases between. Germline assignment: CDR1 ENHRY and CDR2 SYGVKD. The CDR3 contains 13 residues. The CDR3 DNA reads TGTGCCACCTCACAGGGCGATCTCTACGAGCAGTACGTC. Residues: CATSQGDLYEQYV.

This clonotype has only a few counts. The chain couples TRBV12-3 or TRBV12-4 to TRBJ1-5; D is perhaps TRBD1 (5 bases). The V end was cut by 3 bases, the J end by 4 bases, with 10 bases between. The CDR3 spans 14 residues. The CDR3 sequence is CASSLGGMNQPQHF. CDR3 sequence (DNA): TGTGCCAGCAGTTTGGGGGGGATGAATCAGCCCCAGCATTTT.

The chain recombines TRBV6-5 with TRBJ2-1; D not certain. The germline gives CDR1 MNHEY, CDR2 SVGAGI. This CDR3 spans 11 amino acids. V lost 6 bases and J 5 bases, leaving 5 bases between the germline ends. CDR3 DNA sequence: TGTGCCAGCAGCCATGACAATGAGCAGTTCTTC. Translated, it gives CASSHDNEQFF.

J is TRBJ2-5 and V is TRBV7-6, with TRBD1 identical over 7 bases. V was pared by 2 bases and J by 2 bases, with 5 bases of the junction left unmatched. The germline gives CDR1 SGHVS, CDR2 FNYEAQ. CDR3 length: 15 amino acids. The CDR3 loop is CASSLPWDRQETQYF. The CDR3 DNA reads TGTGCCAGCAGCTTACCCTGGGACAGACAAGAGACCCAGTACTTC.

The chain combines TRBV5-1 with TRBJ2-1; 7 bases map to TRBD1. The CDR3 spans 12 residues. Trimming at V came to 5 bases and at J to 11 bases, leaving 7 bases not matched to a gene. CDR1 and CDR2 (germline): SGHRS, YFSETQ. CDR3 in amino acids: CASRNRGPKQFF. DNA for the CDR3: TGCGCCAGCAGGAACAGGGGACCGAAGCAGTTCTTC.

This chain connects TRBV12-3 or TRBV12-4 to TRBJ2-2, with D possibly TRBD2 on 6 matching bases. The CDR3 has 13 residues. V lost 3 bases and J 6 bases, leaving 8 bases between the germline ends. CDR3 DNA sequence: TGTGCCAGCAGTTTCGTAGCGGCCGGGGAGCTGTTTTTT. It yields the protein CASSFVAAGELFF.

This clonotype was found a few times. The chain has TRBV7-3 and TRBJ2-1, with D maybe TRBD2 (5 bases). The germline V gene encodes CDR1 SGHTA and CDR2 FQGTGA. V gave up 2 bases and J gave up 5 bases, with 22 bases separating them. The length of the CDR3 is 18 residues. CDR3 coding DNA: TGTGCCAGCAGCTTACGGGGTCTCGGGATCCCGTCACACAATGAGCAGTTCTTC. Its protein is CASSLRGLGIPSHNEQFF.

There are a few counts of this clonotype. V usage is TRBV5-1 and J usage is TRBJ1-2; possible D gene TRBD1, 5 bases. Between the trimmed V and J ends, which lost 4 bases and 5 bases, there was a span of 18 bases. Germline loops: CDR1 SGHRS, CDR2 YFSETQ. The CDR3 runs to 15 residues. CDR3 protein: CASSPGLPARYGYTF. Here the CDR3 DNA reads TGCGCCAGCAGCCCGGGACTCCCCGCGAGGTATGGCTACACCTTC. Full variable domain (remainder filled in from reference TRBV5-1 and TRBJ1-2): KAGVTQTPRYLIKTRGQQVTLSCSPISGHRSVSWYQQTPGQGLQFLFEYFSETQRNKGNFPGRFSGRQFSNSRSEMNVSTLELGDSALYLCASSPGLPARYGYTFGSGTRLTVV.

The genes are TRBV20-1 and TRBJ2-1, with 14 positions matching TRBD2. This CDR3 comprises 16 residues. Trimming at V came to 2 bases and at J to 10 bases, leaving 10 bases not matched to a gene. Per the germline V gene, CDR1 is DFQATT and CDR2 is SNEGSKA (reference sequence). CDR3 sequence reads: CSARTGLAGATAEQFF. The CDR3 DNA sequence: TGCAGTGCTAGAACGGGACTAGCGGGGGCTACCGCCGAGCAGTTCTTC.

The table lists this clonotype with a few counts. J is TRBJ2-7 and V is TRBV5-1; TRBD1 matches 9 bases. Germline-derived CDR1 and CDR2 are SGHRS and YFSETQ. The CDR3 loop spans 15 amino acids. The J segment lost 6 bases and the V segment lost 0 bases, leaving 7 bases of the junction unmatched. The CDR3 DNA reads TGCGCCAGCAGCTTGGCTTACAGGGGGCTCTCCGAGCAGTACTTC. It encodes CASSLAYRGLSEQYF. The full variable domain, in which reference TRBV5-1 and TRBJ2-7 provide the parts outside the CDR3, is KAGVTQTPRYLIKTRGQQVTLSCSPISGHRSVSWYQQTPGQGLQFLFEYFSETQRNKGNFPGRFSGRQFSNSRSEMNVSTLELGDSALYLCASSLAYRGLSEQYFGPGTRLTVT.

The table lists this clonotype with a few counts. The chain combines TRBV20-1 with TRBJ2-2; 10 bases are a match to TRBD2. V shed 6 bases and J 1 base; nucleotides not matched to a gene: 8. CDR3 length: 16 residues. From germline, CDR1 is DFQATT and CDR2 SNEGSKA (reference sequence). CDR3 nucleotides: TGCAGTGCCTACCCCGCTAGCGGGGGGAACACCGGGGAGCTGTTTTTT. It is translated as CSAYPASGGNTGELFF.

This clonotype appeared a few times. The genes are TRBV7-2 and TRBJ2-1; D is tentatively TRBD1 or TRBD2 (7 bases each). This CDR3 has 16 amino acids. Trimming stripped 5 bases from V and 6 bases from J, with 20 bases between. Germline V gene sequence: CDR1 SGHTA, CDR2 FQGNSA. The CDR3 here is CASSIYTGDYFNEQFF. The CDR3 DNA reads TGTGCCAGCAGCATCTACACAGGGGACTACTTCAATGAGCAGTTCTTC.

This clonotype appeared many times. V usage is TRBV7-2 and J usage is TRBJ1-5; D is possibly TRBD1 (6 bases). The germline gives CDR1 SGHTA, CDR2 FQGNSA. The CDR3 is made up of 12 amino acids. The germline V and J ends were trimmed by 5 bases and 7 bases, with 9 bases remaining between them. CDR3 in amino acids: CASSKGGQPQHF. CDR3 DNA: TGTGCCAGCAGCAAGGGGGGACAGCCCCAGCATTTT.

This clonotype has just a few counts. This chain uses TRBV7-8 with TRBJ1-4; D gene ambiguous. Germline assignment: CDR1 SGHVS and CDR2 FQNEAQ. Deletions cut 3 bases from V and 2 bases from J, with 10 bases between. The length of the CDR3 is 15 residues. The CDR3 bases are TGTGCCAGCAGCTTCGAAGGCCTCACTAATGAAAAACTGTTTTTT. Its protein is CASSFEGLTNEKLFF.

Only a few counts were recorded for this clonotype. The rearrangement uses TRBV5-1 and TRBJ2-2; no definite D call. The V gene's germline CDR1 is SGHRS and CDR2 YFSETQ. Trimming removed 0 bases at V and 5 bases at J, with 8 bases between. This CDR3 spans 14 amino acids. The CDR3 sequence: CASSLGDTTGELFF. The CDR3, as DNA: TGCGCCAGCAGCTTGGGGGATACTACCGGGGAGCTGTTTTTT.

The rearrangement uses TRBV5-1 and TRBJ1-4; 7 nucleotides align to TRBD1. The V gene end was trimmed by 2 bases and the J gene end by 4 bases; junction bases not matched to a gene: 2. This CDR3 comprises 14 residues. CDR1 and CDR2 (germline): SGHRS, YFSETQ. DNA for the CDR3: TGCGCCAGCAGCTTCGGGACAGATAATGAAAAACTGTTTTTT. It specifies CASSFGTDNEKLFF.

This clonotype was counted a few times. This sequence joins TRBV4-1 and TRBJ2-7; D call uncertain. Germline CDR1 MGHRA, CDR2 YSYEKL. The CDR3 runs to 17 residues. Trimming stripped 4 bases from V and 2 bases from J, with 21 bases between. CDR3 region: CASSRDGKSYNPYEQYF. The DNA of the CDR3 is TGCGCCAGCAGCCGCGATGGGAAATCTTATAACCCCTACGAGCAGTACTTC.